The clone carrying this T cell receptor (beta chain) is medium-sized. The antigen is not known. The source of the sample is a study of metastatic and nonmetastatic thyroid tumors. Whole-study findings and limits: Significantly greater TCR beta diversity was reportedly found in malignant thyroid tumors than in benign nodules (in blood and tumor).

The length of the CDR3 is 16 residues. Trimming shortened V by 1 base and J by 2 bases, and 9 bases separated the two germline ends. From germline, CDR1 is SEHNR and CDR2 FQNEAQ (reference sequence). Original processing methods: The study took CDR3 differences across clinicopathological groups and made a distant-metastasis classifier for papillary thyroid cancer from them. TCRdb ran MiXCR on the PCR reads. TCRdb's processing, not the authors', yielded these V and J calls. This sample carries some 20,000 clones, roughly 22% of them seen once, and the ten largest clones take about 7.4%. None of the patients had undergone any treatment ahead of thyroid surgery.

The sequence was obtained from a female donor with papillary thyroid cancer or a benign thyroid nodule (not recorded which). Some clones in this sample may be carry-over from other donors' samples. The sequencing input was adjacent normal tissue. The V gene is TRBV7-9, the J gene TRBJ2-6; possibly TRBD2 for D (6 bases). For the CDR3, the DNA is TGTGCCAGCAGCTTAGGGAGGGCCGCTGGGGCCAACGTCCTGACTTTC. Translated: CASSLGRAAGANVLTF. The full variable domain, its missing parts supplied by reference TRBV7-9 and TRBJ2-6, is DTGVSQNPRHKITKRGQNVTFRCDPISEHNRLYWYRQTLGQGPEFLTYFQNEAQLEKSRLLSDRFSAERPKGSFSTLEIQRTEQGDSAMYLCASSLGRAAGANVLTFGAGSRLTVL.